The subject of this entry is one T cell receptor (beta chain). The data were obtained in a study of cytomegalovirus exposure and HLA in healthy donors. PCR involved 60 Vbeta and 13 Jbeta primers. Repertoires were generated with immunoSEQ multiplex PCR, while TCRdb's copy carries only in-frame clones and drops some. The profile shows about 160,000 clones, 70% to 80% of them singletons. Input material: PBMCs. The origin of this receptor is a man aged 25-40 years in good health and CMV-seropositive.

The CDR3 DNA sequence: TGCGCCAGCAGCGGGCAGACAGGGACTTATGGCTACACCTTC. This gives the protein CASSGQTGTYGYTF. V gene TRBV10-2 combines with J gene TRBJ1-2, with 7 positions matching TRBD1. The CDR3 totals 14 residues. V lost 6 bases and J lost 5; bases outside the gene matches: 9. Per the germline V gene, CDR1 is WSHSY and CDR2 is SAAADI.